This TCR beta chain was documented in a study of breast tumors, draining lymph nodes, adjacent tissues. The V gene's germline CDR1 is MNHNY and CDR2 SVGAGI (reference sequence). This CDR3 is 14 amino acids long. The lymph nodes were axillary draining lymph nodes from breast cancer patients. Using its own MiXCR run on the multiplex PCR reads, TCRdb lists one record per CDR3 protein. The repertoire includes some 97,000 distinct CDR3 sequences, around 21% of them detected once, and more than 0.9% sits in the top ten. This clonotype was observed at least ten times. Antigen unknown. Study observations and caveats: Tumor T cell lymph node origin was a supported hypothesis, not proven. Compared with lymph nodes, tumors were less diverse; compared with nontumor tissue, more. Findings are consistent with lymph node origin and intratumoral expansion of most tumor T cells.

The rearrangement uses TRBV6-6 and TRBJ2-3, with D perhaps TRBD1 (6 bases). The sequence came from a female donor with breast cancer. Some clones in this sample may be carry-over from other donors' samples. The sequenced sample consisted of axillary lymph node tissue. The CDR3 loop is CASQSGGMTDTQYF. The CDR3 DNA sequence: TGTGCATCTCAGAGTGGGGGCATGACAGATACGCAGTATTTT.